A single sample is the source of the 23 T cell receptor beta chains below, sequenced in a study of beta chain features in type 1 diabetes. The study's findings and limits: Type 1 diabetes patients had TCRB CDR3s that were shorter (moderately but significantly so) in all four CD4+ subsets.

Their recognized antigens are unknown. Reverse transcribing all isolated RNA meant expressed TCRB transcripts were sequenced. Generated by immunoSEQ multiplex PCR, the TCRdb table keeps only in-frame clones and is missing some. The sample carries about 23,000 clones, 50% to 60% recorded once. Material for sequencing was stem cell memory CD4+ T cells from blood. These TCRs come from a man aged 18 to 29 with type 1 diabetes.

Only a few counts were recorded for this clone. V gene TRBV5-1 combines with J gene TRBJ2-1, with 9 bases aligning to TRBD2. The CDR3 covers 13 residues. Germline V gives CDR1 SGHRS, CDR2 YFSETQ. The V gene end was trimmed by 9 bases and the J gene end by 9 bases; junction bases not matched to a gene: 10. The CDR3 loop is CATRVTSGSEQFF. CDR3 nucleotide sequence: TGCGCCACCCGCGTGACTAGCGGTAGTGAGCAGTTCTTC.

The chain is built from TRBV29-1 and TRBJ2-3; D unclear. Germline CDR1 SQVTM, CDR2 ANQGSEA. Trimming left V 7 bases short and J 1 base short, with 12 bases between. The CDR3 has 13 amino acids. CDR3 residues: CSGRFRGTDTQYF. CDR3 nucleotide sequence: TGCAGCGGACGATTCCGGGGCACAGATACGCAGTATTTT.

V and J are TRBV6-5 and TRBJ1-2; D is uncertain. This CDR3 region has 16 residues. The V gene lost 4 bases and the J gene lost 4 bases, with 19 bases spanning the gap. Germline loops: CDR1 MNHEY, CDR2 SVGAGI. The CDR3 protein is CASSSPPARWSYGYTF. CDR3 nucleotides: TGTGCCAGCAGTTCTCCGCCCGCGCGGTGGTCCTATGGCTACACCTTC.

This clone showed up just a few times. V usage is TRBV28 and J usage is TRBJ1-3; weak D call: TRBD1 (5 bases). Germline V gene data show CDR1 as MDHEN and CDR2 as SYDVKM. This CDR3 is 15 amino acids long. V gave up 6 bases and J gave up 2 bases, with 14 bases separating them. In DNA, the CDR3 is TGTGCCAGCAGGGCCGCAGGGTTAACTGGAAACACCATATATTTT. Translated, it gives CASRAAGLTGNTIYF. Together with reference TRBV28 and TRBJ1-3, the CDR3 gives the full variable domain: DVKVTQSSRYLVKRTGEKVFLECVQDMDHENMFWYRQDPGLGLRLIYFSYDVKMKEKGDIPEGYSVSREKKERFSLILESASTNQTSMYLCASRAAGLTGNTIYFGEGSWLTVV.

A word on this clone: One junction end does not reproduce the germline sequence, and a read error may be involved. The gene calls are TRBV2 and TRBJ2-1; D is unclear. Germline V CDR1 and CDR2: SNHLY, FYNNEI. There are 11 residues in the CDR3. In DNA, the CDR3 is TGTGCCAGCAGTGAATACAAAGAGCAGTTCTTC. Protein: CASSEYKEQFF.

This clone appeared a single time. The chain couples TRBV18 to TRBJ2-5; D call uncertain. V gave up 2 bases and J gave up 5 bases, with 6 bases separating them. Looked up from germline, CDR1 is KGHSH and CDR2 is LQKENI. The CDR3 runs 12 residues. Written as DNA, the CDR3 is TGTGCCAGCTCACCAATCGAGGAGACCCAGTACTTC. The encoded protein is CASSPIEETQYF.

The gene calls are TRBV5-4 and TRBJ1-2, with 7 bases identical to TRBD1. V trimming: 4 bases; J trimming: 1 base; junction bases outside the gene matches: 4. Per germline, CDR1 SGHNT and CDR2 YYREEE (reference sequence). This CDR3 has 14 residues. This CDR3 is CASSEGQSNYGYTF. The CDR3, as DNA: TGTGCCAGCAGCGAGGGACAGAGTAACTATGGCTACACCTTC.

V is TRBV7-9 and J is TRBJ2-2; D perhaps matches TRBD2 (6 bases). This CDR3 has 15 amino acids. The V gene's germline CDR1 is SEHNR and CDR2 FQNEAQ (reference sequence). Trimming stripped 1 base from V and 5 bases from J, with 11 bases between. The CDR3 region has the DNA TGTGCCAGCAGCTTAGTCGGGGGACGTACCGGGGAGCTGTTTTTT. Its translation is CASSLVGGRTGELFF.

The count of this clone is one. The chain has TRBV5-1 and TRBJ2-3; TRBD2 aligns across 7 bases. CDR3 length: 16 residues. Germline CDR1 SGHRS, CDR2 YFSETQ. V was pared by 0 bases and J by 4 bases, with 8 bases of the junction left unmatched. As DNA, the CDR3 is TGCGCCAGCAGCTTGGCGTCGGGGGGTAATGCAGATACGCAGTATTTT. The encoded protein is CASSLASGGNADTQYF.

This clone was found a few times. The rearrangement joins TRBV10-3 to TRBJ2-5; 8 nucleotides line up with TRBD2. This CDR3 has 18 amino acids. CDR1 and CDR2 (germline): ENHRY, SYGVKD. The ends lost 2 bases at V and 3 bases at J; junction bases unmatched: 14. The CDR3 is CAISEGGIAGRSEETQYF. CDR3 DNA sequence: TGTGCCATCAGTGAGGGCGGAATAGCGGGGCGCTCCGAAGAGACCCAGTACTTC.

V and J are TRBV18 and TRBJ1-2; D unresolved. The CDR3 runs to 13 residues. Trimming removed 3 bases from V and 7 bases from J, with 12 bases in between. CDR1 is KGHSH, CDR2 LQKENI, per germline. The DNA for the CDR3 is TGTGCCAGCTCACCGAGCACAGATCCTGGCTACACCTTC. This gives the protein CASSPSTDPGYTF.

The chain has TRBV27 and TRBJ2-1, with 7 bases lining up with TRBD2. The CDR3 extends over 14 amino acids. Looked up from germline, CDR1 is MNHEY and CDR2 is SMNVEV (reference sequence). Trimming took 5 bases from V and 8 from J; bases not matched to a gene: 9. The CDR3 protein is CASSRRESGYEQFF. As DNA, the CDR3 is TGTGCCAGCAGTCGGCGGGAGAGTGGCTATGAGCAGTTCTTC.

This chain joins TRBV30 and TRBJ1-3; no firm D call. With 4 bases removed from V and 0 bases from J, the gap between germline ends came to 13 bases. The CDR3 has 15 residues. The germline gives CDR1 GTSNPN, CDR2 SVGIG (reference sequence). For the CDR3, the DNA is TGTGCCTGGACGGGAGGAGCAATCTCTGGAAACACCATATATTTT. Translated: CAWTGGAISGNTIYF.

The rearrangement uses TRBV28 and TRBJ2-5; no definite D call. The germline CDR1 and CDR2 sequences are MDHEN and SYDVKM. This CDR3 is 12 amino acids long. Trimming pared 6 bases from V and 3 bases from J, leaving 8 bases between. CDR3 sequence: CASRRYKETQYF. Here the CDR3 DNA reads TGTGCCAGCAGGAGGTATAAAGAGACCCAGTACTTC.

CDR3 loop: CATSRGTSINEQYF. The CDR3 DNA sequence: TGTGCCACCAGCCGCGGGACTAGCATAAACGAGCAGTACTTC. The chain combines TRBV15 with TRBJ2-7; TRBD2 aligns across 9 bases. The V gene's germline CDR1 is LNHNV and CDR2 YYDKDF (reference sequence). CDR3 length: 14 residues. Losses at the gene ends were 5 bases for V and 5 bases for J; bases not matched to a gene: 7. Supplemented by reference TRBV15 and TRBJ2-7, the full variable domain reads DAMVIQNPRYQVTQFGKPVTLSCSQTLNHNVMYWYQQKSSQAPKLLFHYYDKDFNNEADTPDNFQSRRPNTSFCFLDIRSPGLGDTAMYLCATSRGTSINEQYFGPGTRLTVT.

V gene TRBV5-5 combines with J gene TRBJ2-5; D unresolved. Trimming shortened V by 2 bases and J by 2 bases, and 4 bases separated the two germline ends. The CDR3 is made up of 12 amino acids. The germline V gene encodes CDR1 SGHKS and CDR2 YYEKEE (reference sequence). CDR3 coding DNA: TGTGCCAGCAGCTTTTATCAAGAGACCCAGTACTTC. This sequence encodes CASSFYQETQYF.

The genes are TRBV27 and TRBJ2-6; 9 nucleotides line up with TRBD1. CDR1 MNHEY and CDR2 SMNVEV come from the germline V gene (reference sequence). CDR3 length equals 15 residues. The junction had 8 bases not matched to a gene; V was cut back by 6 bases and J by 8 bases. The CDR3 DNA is TGTGCCAGCAGGGAGCCCGGGACAGGGTCCAACGTCCTGACTTTC. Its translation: CASREPGTGSNVLTF.

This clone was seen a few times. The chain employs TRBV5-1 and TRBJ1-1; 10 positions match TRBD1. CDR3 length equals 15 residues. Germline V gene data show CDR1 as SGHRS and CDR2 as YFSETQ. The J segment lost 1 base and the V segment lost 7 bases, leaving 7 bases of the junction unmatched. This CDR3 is CASSGTGDPNTEAFF. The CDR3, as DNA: TGCGCCAGCTCCGGGACAGGGGACCCGAACACTGAAGCTTTCTTT.

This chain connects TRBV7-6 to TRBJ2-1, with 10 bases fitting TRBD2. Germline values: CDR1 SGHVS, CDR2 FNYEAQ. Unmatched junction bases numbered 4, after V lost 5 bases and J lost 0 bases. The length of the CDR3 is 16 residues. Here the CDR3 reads CASSRPSGSSYNEQFF. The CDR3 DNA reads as TGTGCCAGCAGCAGACCTAGCGGGAGCTCCTACAATGAGCAGTTCTTC.

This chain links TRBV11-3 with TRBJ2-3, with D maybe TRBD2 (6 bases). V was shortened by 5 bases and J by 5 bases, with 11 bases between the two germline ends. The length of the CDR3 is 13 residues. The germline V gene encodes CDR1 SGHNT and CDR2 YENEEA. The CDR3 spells CASSGSGGDTQYF. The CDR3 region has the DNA TGTGCCAGCAGCGGGTCCGGGGGAGATACGCAGTATTTT.

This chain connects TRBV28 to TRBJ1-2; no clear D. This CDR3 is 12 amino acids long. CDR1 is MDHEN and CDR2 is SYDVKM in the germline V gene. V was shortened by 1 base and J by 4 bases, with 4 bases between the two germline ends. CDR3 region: CASSLSIYGYTF. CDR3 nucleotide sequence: TGTGCCAGCAGTTTATCCATCTATGGCTACACCTTC.

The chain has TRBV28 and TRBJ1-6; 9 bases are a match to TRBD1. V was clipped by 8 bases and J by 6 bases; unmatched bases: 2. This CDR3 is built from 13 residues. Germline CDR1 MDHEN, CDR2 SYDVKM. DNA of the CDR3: TGTGCCAGCGTGACAGGGGGTAATTCACCCCTCCACTTT. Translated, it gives CASVTGGNSPLHF.

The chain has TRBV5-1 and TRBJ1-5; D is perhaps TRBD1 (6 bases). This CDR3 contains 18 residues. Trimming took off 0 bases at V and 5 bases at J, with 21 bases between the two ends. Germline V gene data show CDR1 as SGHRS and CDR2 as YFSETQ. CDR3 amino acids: CASSLGPSGQNADQPQHF. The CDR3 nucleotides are TGCGCCAGCAGCTTGGGCCCCTCAGGACAGAATGCAGATCAGCCCCAGCATTTT.